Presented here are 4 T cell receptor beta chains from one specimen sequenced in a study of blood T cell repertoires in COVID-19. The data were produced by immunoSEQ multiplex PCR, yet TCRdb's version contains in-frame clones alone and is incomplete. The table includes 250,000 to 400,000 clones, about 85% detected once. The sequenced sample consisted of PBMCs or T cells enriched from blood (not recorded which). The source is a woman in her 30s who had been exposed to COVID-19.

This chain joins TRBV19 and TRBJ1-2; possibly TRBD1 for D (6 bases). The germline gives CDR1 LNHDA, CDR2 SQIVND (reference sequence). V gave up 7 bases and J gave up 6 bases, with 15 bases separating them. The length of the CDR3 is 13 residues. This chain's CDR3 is CASTIGTSHGYTF. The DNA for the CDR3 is TGTGCCAGTACCATAGGGACATCGCATGGCTACACCTTC. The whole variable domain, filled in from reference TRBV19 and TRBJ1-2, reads DGGITQSPKYLFRKEGQNVTLSCEQNLNHDAMYWYRQDPGQGLRLIYYSQIVNDFQKGDIAEGYSVSREKKESFPLTVTSAQKNPTAFYLCASTIGTSHGYTFGSGTRLTVV.

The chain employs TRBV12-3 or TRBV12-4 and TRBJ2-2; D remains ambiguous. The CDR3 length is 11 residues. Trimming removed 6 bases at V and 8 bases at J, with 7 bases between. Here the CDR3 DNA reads TGTGCCAGCAGCAAGACAGGGGAGCTGTTTTTT. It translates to CASSKTGELFF.

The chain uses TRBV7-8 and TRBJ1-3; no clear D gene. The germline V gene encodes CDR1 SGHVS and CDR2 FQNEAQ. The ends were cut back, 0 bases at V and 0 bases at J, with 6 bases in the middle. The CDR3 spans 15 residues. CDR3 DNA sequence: TGTGCCAGCAGCTTAGCGAGTTCCTCTGGAAACACCATATATTTT. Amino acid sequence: CASSLASSSGNTIYF.

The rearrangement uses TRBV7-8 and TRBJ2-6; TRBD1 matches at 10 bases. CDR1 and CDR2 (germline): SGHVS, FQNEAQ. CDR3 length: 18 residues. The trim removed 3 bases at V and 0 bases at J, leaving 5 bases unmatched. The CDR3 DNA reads TGTGCCAGCAGCTTTTCCGGGACAGGGGACTCTGGGGCCAACGTCCTGACTTTC. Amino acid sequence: CASSFSGTGDSGANVLTF.